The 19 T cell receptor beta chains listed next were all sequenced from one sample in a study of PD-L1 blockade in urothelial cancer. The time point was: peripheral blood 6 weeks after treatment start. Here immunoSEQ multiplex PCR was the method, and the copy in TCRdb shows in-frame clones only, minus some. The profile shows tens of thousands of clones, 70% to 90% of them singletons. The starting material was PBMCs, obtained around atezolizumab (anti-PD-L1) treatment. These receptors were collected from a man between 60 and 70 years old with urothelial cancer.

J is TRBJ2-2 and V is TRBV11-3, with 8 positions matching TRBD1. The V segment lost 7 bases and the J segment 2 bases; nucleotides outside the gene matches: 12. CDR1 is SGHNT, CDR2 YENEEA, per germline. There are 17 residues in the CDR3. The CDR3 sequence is CASTLRAGGTNTGELFF. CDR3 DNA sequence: TGTGCCAGCACCCTTCGTGCAGGGGGCACAAACACCGGGGAGCTGTTTTTT.

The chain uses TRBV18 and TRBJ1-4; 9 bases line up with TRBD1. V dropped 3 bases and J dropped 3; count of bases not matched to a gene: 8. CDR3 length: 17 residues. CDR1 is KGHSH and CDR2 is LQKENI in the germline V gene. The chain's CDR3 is CASSPRPGQGANEKLFF. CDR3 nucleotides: TGTGCCAGCTCACCCCGACCGGGACAGGGTGCTAATGAAAAACTGTTTTTT. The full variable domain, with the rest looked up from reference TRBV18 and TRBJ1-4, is NAGVMQNPRHLVRRRGQEARLRCSPMKGHSHVYWYRQLPEEGLKFMVYLQKENIIDESGMPKERFSAEFPKEGPSILRIQQVVRGDSAAYFCASSPRPGQGANEKLFFGSGTQLSVL.

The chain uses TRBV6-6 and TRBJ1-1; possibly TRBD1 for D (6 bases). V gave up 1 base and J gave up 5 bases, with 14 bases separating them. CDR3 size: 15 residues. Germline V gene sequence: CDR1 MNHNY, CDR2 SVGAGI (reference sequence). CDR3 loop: CASSYFMGAKTEAFF. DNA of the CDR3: TGTGCCAGCAGTTACTTTATGGGGGCGAAGACTGAAGCTTTCTTT.

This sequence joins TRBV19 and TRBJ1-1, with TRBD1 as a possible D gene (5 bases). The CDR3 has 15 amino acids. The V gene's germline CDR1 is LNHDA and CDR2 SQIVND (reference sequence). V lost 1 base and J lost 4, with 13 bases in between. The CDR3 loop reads CASSIGGRVGTEAFF. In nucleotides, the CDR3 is TGTGCCAGTAGTATAGGGGGCAGGGTAGGCACTGAAGCTTTCTTT. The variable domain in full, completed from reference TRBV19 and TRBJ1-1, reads DGGITQSPKYLFRKEGQNVTLSCEQNLNHDAMYWYRQDPGQGLRLIYYSQIVNDFQKGDIAEGYSVSREKKESFPLTVTSAQKNPTAFYLCASSIGGRVGTEAFFGQGTRLTVV.

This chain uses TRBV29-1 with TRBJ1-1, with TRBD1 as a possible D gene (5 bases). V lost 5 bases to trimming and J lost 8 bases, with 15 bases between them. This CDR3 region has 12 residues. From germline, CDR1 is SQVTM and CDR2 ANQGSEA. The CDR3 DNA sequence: TGCAGCGTTCGAACGCAGGGCGAAGAAGCTTTCTTT. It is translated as CSVRTQGEEAFF.

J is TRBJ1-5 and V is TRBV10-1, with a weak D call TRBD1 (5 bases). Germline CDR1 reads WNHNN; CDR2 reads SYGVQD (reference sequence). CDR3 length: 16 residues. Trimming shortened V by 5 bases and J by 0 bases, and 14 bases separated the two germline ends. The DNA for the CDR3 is TGCGCCAGCAGTAACCTGACAGACCCTAGCAATCAGCCCCAGCATTTT. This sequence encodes CASSNLTDPSNQPQHF.

CDR3 in amino acids: CASSQLDQPQHF. Written as DNA, the CDR3 is TGTGCCAGCAGTCAATTAGATCAGCCCCAGCATTTT. The rearrangement uses TRBV28 and TRBJ1-5, with D uncertain. V was trimmed by 5 bases and J by 5 bases, leaving 7 bases between them. Germline assignment: CDR1 MDHEN and CDR2 SYDVKM. The CDR3 spans 12 residues.

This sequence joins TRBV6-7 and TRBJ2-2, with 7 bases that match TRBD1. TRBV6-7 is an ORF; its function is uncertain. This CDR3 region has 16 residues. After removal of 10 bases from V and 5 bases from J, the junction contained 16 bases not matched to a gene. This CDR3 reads CAKVLQGKFGTGELFF. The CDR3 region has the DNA TGTGCCAAAGTTTTACAGGGGAAGTTCGGTACCGGGGAGCTGTTTTTT.

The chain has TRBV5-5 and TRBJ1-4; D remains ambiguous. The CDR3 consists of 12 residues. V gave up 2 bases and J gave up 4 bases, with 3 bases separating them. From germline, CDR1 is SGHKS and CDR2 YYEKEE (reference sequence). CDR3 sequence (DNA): TGTGCCAGCAGCTTCCTTAATGAAAAACTGTTTTTT. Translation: CASSFLNEKLFF.

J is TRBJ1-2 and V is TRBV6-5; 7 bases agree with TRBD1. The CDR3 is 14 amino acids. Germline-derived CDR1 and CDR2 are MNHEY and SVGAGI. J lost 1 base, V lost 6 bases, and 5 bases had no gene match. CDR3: CASRGTAINYGYTF. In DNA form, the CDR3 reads TGTGCCAGCAGAGGGACAGCCATTAACTATGGCTACACCTTC.

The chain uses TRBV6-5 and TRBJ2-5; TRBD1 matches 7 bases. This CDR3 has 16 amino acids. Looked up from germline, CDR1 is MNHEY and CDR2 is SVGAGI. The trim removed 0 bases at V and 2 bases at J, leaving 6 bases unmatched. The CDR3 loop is CASSYSRARGQETQYF. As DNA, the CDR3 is TGTGCCAGCAGTTACTCGAGAGCCAGGGGGCAAGAGACCCAGTACTTC.

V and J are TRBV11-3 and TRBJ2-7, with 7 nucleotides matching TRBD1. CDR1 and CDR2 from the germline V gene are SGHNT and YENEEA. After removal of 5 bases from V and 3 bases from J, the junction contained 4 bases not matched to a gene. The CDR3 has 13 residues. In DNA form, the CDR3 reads TGTGCCAGCAGCCAAGACAGGGACTACGAGCAGTACTTC. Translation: CASSQDRDYEQYF.

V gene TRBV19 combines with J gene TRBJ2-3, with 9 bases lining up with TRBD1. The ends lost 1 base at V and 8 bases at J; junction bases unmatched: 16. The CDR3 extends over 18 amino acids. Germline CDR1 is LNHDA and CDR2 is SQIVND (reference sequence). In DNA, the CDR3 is TGTGCCAGTAGTATAGGGAGGGGAGGACAGGGGTTTGGTGGTACGCAGTATTTT. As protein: CASSIGRGGQGFGGTQYF.

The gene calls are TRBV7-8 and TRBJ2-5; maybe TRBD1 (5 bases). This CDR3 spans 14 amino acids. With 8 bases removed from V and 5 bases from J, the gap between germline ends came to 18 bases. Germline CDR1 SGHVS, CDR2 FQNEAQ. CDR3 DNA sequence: TGTGCCAGCGGCACAGGACAAGCTGGGGAGACCCAGTACTTC. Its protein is CASGTGQAGETQYF. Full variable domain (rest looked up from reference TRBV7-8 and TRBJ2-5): GAGVSQSPRYKVAKRGQDVALRCDPISGHVSLFWYQQALGQGPEFLTYFQNEAQLDKSGLPSDRFFAERPEGSVSTLKIQRTQQEDSAVYLCASGTGQAGETQYFGPGTRLLVL.

CDR3 region: CASSQGLAGYYEQYF. The CDR3 DNA follows: TGTGCCAGCAGCCAGGGACTAGCGGGTTACTACGAGCAGTACTTC. The rearrangement joins TRBV5-6 to TRBJ2-7; 12 positions agree with TRBD2. Germline lookup yields CDR1 SGHDT and CDR2 YYEEEE. Unmatched junction bases numbered 5, after V lost 4 bases and J lost 3 bases. The CDR3 consists of 15 residues. Full variable domain (missing parts from reference TRBV5-6 and TRBJ2-7): DAGVTQSPTHLIKTRGQQVTLRCSPKSGHDTVSWYQQALGQGPQFIFQYYEEEERQRGNFPDRFSGHQFPNYSSELNVNALLLGDSALYLCASSQGLAGYYEQYFGPGTRLTVT.

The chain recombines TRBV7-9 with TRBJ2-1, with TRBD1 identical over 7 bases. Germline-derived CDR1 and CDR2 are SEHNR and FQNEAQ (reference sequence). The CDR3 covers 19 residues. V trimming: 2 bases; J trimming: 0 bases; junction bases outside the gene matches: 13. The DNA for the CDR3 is TGTGCCAGCAGCTTACACCTCTACAGGGGCCCCTTCTCCTACAATGAGCAGTTCTTC. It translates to CASSLHLYRGPFSYNEQFF.

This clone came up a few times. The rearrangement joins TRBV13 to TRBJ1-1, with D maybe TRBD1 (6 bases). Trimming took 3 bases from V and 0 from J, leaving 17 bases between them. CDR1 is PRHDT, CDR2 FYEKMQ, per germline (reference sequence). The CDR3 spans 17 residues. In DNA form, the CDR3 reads TGTGCCAGCAGCTTCCGGGCGCGGGGGCCCATGAACACTGAAGCTTTCTTT. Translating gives CASSFRARGPMNTEAFF.

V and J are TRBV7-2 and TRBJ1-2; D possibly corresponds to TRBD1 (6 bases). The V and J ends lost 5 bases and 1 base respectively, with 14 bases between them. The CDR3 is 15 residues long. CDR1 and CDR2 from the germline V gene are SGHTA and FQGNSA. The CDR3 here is CASSPRTAFNYGYTF. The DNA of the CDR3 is TGTGCCAGCAGCCCCCGGACAGCCTTTAACTATGGCTACACCTTC.

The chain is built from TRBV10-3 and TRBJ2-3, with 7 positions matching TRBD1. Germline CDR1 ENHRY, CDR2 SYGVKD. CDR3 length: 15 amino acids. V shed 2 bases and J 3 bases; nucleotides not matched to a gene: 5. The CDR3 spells CAISERQGVTDTQYF. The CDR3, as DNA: TGTGCCATCAGTGAGAGACAGGGTGTAACAGATACGCAGTATTTT.